The 26 T cell receptor beta chains in this list originate from one sample, sequenced in a study of tumor-infiltrating lymphocytes in primary liver carcinoma listed by TCRdb under 2017. Reads for this sample came from an Illumina HiSeq 2500. TCRbeta-specific cDNA was reverse-transcribed from 500 ng total RNA using a constant-region primer and ProtoScript II reverse transcriptase. TCRbeta libraries were built with three nested multiplex PCR rounds, a slightly modified ARM-PCR procedure. The first two PCR rounds used multiplex TRBV1-TRBV30 forward primers with a Cbeta reverse primer, each for about 10 cycles. TCRdb applied fastp at Q25 and MiXCR to the public reads, then kept only in-frame beta chains. Every CDR3 protein is listed once, alongside the most common genes and DNA of its rows. For this sample there are about 54,000 distinct CDR3 sequences; about three quarters appear just once. The ten largest clones take up 25% of the sample.

Without any cell sorting, total RNA and DNA were co-extracted from 20-30 mg of bulk tissue using the AllPrep DNA/RNA mini kit. Sequencing used liver tumor tissue from sampling region 2. This specimen's cell subset or site label, per the study, means: tumor region T2, inferior pole. These receptors all come from a man aged 35 to 55 with primary liver carcinoma and hepatitis B virus infection.

Of note for this clonotype: Germline is not matched at one junction end, which may reflect a read error. The chain combines TRBV12-5 with TRBJ2-3; D may be TRBD1 (5 bases). Per germline, CDR1 LGHNT and CDR2 FRNRAP. This CDR3 has 11 residues. The CDR3 DNA follows: TGTGTTAGTGGTTGGGGCGATACACAGTATTTT. Its translation: CVSGWGDTQYF.

The rearrangement links TRBV6-4 to TRBJ1-5, with D possibly TRBD2 on 6 matching bases. The J call may be in error: the DNA end matches TRBJ2-3 better. The germline gives CDR1 MRHNA, CDR2 SNTAGT. The CDR3 contains 15 residues. In nucleotides, the CDR3 is TGTTCCAACCCATGCGAGGACTATAGCAATCAGCCCCAGTATTTT. Protein: CSNPCEDYSNQPQYF.

With respect to this clonotype: One junction end does not reproduce the germline sequence, and a read error may be involved. The rearrangement links TRBV12-3 or TRBV12-4 to TRBJ2-3; D possibly matches TRBD1 or TRBD2 (5 bases each). The CDR3 is 14 residues long. The chain's CDR3 is CAISEDSVGVTHYF. The CDR3 nucleotides are TGTGCCATCAGTGAGGATAGCGTGGGGGTTACGCACTATTTT.

Turning to this clonotype: The junction and the germline gene differ at one end; a read error may be behind it. This chain uses TRBV2 with TRBJ2-1; TRBD2 is a possible D gene (7 bases). The CDR3 extends over 15 amino acids. Germline V CDR1 and CDR2: SNHLY, FYNNEI. For the CDR3, the DNA is TGCGCCAGCAGCCAATTAGGGGGAGGGTTAAATGAGCAGTTCTTC. It specifies CASSQLGGGLNEQFF.

This rearrangement joins TRBV6-5 to TRBJ2-1, with 10 bases matching TRBD2. Germline loops: CDR1 MNHEY, CDR2 SVGAGI. Trimming cost V 6 bases and J 5 bases; bases outside gene matches: 10. The CDR3 is 16 amino acids. CDR3: CASRTSLAGPNNEQFF. The CDR3 region has the DNA TGTGCCAGCAGGACCTCACTAGCGGGACCCAACAATGAGCAGTTCTTC.

To note about this clonotype: The junction and the germline gene differ at one end; a read error may be behind it. The chain combines TRBV28 with TRBJ1-6; D ambiguous. CDR3 length: 14 amino acids. CDR1 is MDHEN and CDR2 is SYDVKM in the germline V gene. CDR3 in DNA: TGTGCCAACAGTTTAAACATGGATAATTCACCCCTCCACTTT. The encoded protein is CANSLNMDNSPLHF.

Of note for this clonotype: Compared with germline, one end of the junction differs, possibly owing to a read error. The gene calls are TRBV11-2 and TRBJ2-2; D gene unclear. The CDR3 loop spans 14 amino acids. Germline CDR1 and CDR2: SGHAT and FQNNGV. CDR3: CGSSLSRDTGELFF. The CDR3 bases are TGTGGCAGCAGCTTATCCCGGGACACCGGGGAGCTGTTTTTT.

The chain combines TRBV7-2 with TRBJ2-5, with 8 nucleotides matching TRBD1. The CDR3 covers 15 residues. V lost 1 base and J lost 5; bases outside the gene matches: 6. Germline V CDR1 and CDR2: SGHTA, FQGNSA. CDR3 bases: TGTGCCAGCAGCTTAGTCTCAGGGGGCGGGGAGACCCAGTACTTC. Translating it yields CASSLVSGGGETQYF. Looking up the rest from reference TRBV7-2 and TRBJ2-5 gives the full variable domain: GAGVSQSPSNKVTEKGKDVELRCDPISGHTALYWYRQSLGQGLEFLIYFQGNSAPDKSGLPSDRFSAERTGGSVSTLTIQRTQQEDSAVYLCASSLVSGGGETQYFGPGTRLLVL.

This clonotype was recorded once. No conserved phenylalanine or tryptophan is present at the end of the CDR3, so a read error is the likely explanation. The V call is TRBV29-1, the J call TRBJ2-1; 8 bases line up with TRBD2. Germline V gives CDR1 SQVTM, CDR2 ANQGSEA. This CDR3 comprises 12 residues. The DNA for the CDR3 is TGTAGCGGGGAGCTGAATAGCAATGAGCAGTTCTTG. It translates to CSGELNSNEQFL.

Regarding this clonotype: A junction end diverges from the germline sequence, so it may reflect a read error. This chain joins TRBV11-2 and TRBJ2-7, with D maybe TRBD2 (7 bases). The germline V gene encodes CDR1 SGHAT and CDR2 FQNNGV. CDR3 size: 16 residues. The CDR3, as DNA: TGTGCCAGCAACCAACCCACTGGGGGGGGGGCCTACGAGCAGTATTTC. Its protein product is CASNQPTGGGAYEQYF.

The V gene is TRBV29-1, the J gene TRBJ2-3; a weak D match, TRBD1 (5 bases). V was pared by 3 bases and J by 4 bases, with 14 bases between. Per germline, CDR1 SQVTM and CDR2 ANQGSEA. The CDR3 is made up of 14 amino acids. This CDR3 is CSVESRDGADTQYF. The CDR3 DNA reads TGCAGCGTTGAGAGCAGGGATGGTGCAGATACGCAGTATTTT.

As to this clonotype: The junction and the germline gene differ at one end; a read error may be behind it. The J gene is TRBJ1-4, the V gene TRBV30; weak D call: TRBD1 (5 bases). The CDR3 runs to 14 residues. The germline V gene has CDR1 GTSNPN and CDR2 SVGIG (reference sequence). CDR3 in DNA: TGTGCTTGGAAAAGAACGTCCCCCGGGACCCTACTGTTTTTT. This codes for CAWKRTSPGTLLFF.

A single count supports this clonotype. This chain connects TRBV11-2 to TRBJ2-4; D is undetermined. Germline lookup yields CDR1 SGHAT and CDR2 FQNNGV. The CDR3 runs to 15 residues. V shed 8 bases and J shed 5 bases, with 19 bases lying between them. The CDR3 protein is CASCISSDGENIQYF. The CDR3 nucleotides are TGTGCCAGCTGCATAAGTTCAGATGGGGAAAACATTCAGTACTTC.

V gene TRBV10-2 combines with J gene TRBJ2-7; 11 bases map to TRBD2. The J segment lost 8 bases and the V segment lost 9 bases, leaving 9 bases of the junction unmatched. The CDR3 length is 13 residues. The germline gives CDR1 WSHSY, CDR2 SAAADI. CDR3 in DNA: TGCGCCAGTTTTAGCGGGAGGGGAAACAAGCAGTACTTC. It codes for CASFSGRGNKQYF.

V and J are TRBV4-1 and TRBJ2-5; 14 bases agree with TRBD2. This CDR3 is 16 amino acids long. CDR1 MGHRA and CDR2 YSYEKL come from the germline V gene. V shed 8 bases, J shed 7 bases, and the junction held 12 bases outside the gene matches. CDR3 DNA sequence: TGCGCCAGCGGAATCGGGACTAGCGGGAGCGTAGGGACCCAGTACTTC. Protein product: CASGIGTSGSVGTQYF.

By its share, this clonotype is medium-sized (0.01 to 0.1%). V usage is TRBV14 and J usage is TRBJ2-1, with D unresolved. Trimming shortened V by 0 bases and J by 3 bases, and 6 bases separated the two germline ends. Looked up from germline, CDR1 is SGHDN and CDR2 is FVKESK. The CDR3 covers 14 residues. Here the CDR3 reads CASSQDHYYNEQFF. The DNA of the CDR3 is TGTGCCAGCAGCCAAGATCACTACTACAATGAGCAGTTCTTC.

To note about this clonotype: The conserved phenylalanine or tryptophan is not found at the CDR3 terminus, so this likely reflects a read error. The DNA is left out, because the CDR3 cannot be placed on it with certainty; the CDR3 is given as TCRdb lists it. The J gene is TRBJ2-1, the V gene TRBV11-1; the table names TRBD2, a call not compared with the DNA. Looked up from germline, CDR1 is SGHAT and CDR2 is FQDESV (reference sequence). The CDR3 numbers 15 amino acids, ends counted. The CDR3 sequence: CASSFGTNGYNELFL.

The rearrangement links TRBV11-2 to TRBJ2-7; D not certain. There are 15 residues in the CDR3. Germline lookup yields CDR1 SGHAT and CDR2 FQNNGV. V was cut by 5 bases and J by 2 bases, with 16 bases left in between. In nucleotides, the CDR3 is TGTGCCAGCAGCCCAGTCCGGAGCCAGACCTACGAGCAGTACTTC. Residues: CASSPVRSQTYEQYF.

This clonotype appeared a few times. An end of the junction differs from the germline gene, which may be a read error. V usage is TRBV7-3 and J usage is TRBJ2-1; 9 nucleotides agree with TRBD2. Per germline, CDR1 SGHTA and CDR2 FQGTGA. The CDR3 covers 13 residues. The CDR3 is CASATSGHNEHFF. The CDR3, as DNA: TGTGCCAGCGCGACTAGCGGCCACAATGAGCACTTCTTC.

The chain combines TRBV6-6 with TRBJ1-5; no firm D call. The germline CDR1 and CDR2 sequences are MNHNY and SVGAGI (reference sequence). V was clipped by 2 bases and J by 11 bases, with 22 bases between them. The CDR3 has 16 residues. The CDR3 DNA reads TGTGCCAGCAGTTACCGAGTAGTGTATAGCAATCAATCCCAGCATTTT. This gives the protein CASSYRVVYSNQSQHF.

J is TRBJ2-1 and V is TRBV4-1; a weak D match, TRBD2 (5 bases). V was cut by 1 base and J by 15 bases, with 16 bases left in between. This CDR3 comprises 13 residues. Germline CDR1 MGHRA, CDR2 YSYEKL. As DNA, the CDR3 is TGCGCCAGCAGCCAAGCCCCCCCGGGGAAGCGGTTCTTC. Encoded protein: CASSQAPPGKRFF.

On this clonotype itself: With a much larger clone just one base away, this may be a read error. The J gene is TRBJ2-7, the V gene TRBV7-9, with 8 bases lining up with TRBD1. The CDR3 loop spans 13 amino acids. Per the germline V gene, CDR1 is SEHNR and CDR2 is FQNEAQ (reference sequence). CDR3 protein: CVSSSQGANEQYF. The CDR3 DNA reads TGTGTCAGCAGCTCCCAGGGGGCCAACGAGCAGTACTTC.

With regard to this clonotype: One junction end does not reproduce the germline sequence, and a read error may be involved. CDR3 in amino acids: CASNLDIGTPGSYEQYF. CDR3 nucleotide sequence: TGTGCCAGCAACTTAGACATCGGGACACCCGGTTCCTACGAGCAGTACTTC. The chain uses TRBV11-2 and TRBJ2-7; tentatively, D is TRBD1 (6 bases). The CDR3 spans 17 residues. Germline V gene lookup returns CDR1 SGHAT and CDR2 FQNNGV.

This clonotype was counted once. An end of the junction differs from the germline gene, which may be a read error. The gene calls are TRBV29-1 and TRBJ2-7; D not resolved. Germline lookup yields CDR1 SQVTM and CDR2 ANQGSEA. This CDR3 is 11 amino acids long. The CDR3 DNA is TGCAGCTTCTCAACCTCCTACGAGCACTACTTC. Protein sequence: CSFSTSYEHYF.

The chain recombines TRBV6-5 with TRBJ1-1; possible D gene TRBD1, 5 bases. This CDR3 has 13 residues. Trimming pared 2 bases from V and 5 bases from J, leaving 9 bases between. Germline CDR1 MNHEY, CDR2 SVGAGI. The CDR3 spells CASSYTGVTEAFF. The DNA of the CDR3 is TGTGCCAGCAGTTACACGGGGGTTACTGAAGCTTTCTTT.

This CDR3 reads CAWGSPPLYTQYF. DNA of the CDR3: TGTGCCTGGGGTTCCCCACCCCTATATACGCAGTATTTT. V gene TRBV30 combines with J gene TRBJ2-3, with no clear D. Germline CDR1 is GTSNPN and CDR2 is SVGIG (reference sequence). The V gene lost 5 bases and the J gene lost 7 bases, with 16 bases spanning the gap. The CDR3 spans 13 residues.